This T cell receptor (beta chain) was captured by sequencing in a study of blood T cell repertoires in COVID-19. Turning to the study itself: The United States, Italy and Spain provided the acute and convalescent COVID-19 samples.

Trimming removed 3 bases from V and 5 bases from J, with 16 bases in between. The CDR3 extends over 15 amino acids. CDR1 SGHVS and CDR2 FQNEAQ come from the germline V gene. The Seattle patients joined while their infection was active and were tracked longitudinally afterward. Sequenced by immunoSEQ multiplex PCR; TCRdb stores in-frame clones only, minus some. The profile covers about 160,000 clones, with 60% to 85% appearing a single time and roughly 8% taken by the ten largest. This clone was detected once. Sequenced input: peripheral blood. The origin of this receptor is an older woman with COVID-19, enrolled during active disease. V usage is TRBV7-8 and J usage is TRBJ2-5, with TRBD1 as a possible D gene (7 bases). The CDR3 bases are TGTGCCAGCAGCTTCCCAGGGGGGCGTACGGAGACCCAGTACTTC. Translating gives CASSFPGGRTETQYF.